This TCR beta chain derives from a study of shared clonotypes between healthy human individuals. None of the donors, who were healthy HIV-negative adults, had recently had acute infections or vaccinations. 200 to 250 ng DNA, 25,000 to 35,000 T cell genomes, went into each sorted-subset replicate PCR. The assay was immunoSEQ multiplex PCR, and TCRdb's table has in-frame clones only and misses some. The sample carries millions of clones, over 85% recorded once. Trimming removed 4 bases from V and 1 base from J; junction bases left unmatched: 5. The CDR3 is made up of 15 amino acids. CDR1 is SGHDT and CDR2 is YYEEEE in the germline V gene.

The clonotype originates from a man aged 18 to 35 in good health. Some clones in this sample may be carry-over from other donors' samples. The chain carries TRBV5-6 and TRBJ2-7; 10 nucleotides line up with TRBD1. The sequenced sample was naive CD4+ T cells from PBMCs. This sample's subset: CD45RA+ positively selected. CDR3 coding DNA: TGTGCCAGCAGCATCTGGACAGGGGGTTCCTACGAGCAGTACTTC. Amino acid sequence: CASSIWTGGSYEQYF.